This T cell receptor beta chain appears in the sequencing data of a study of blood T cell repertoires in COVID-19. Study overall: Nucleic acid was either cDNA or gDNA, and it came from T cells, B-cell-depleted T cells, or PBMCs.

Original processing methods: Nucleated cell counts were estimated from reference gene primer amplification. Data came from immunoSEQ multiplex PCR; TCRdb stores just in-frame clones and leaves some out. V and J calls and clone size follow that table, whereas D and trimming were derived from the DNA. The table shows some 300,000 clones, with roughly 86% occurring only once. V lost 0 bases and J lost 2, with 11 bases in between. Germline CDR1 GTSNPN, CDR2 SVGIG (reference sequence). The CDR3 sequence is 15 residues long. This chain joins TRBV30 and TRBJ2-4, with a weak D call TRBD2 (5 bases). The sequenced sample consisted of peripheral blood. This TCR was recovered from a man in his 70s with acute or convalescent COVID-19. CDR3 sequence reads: CAWSVRSGTKNIQYF. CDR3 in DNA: TGTGCCTGGAGTGTACGGTCCGGGACCAAAAACATTCAGTACTTC.